One sample yielded the 10 T cell receptor beta chains listed below, sequenced in a study of naive and memory T cell subsets. The library had UMIs added by 3' ligation of an oligonucleotide to TCR cDNA. Amplification of ligated cDNA took four PCR rounds with SP2 and nested alpha and beta constant primers. TCRdb used MiXCR to reprocess the UMI-ligation and nested PCR reads, holding one entry per CDR3 protein. This repertoire shows 25,000 to 30,000 distinct CDR3 sequences, 5.2% found once; its top ten account for 7.4%. The sample consisted of blood. The receptor source for this set is an adult in good health.

This clonotype was seen at least ten times. CDR3 coding DNA: TGTGCCAGCTCACCCGGACAGGAGAATCAGCCCCAGCATTTT. Amino acid sequence: CASSPGQENQPQHF. The V gene is TRBV18, the J gene TRBJ1-5; TRBD1 agrees at 7 bases. CDR3 length equals 14 residues. The germline V gene encodes CDR1 KGHSH and CDR2 LQKENI. Trimming removed 3 bases from V and 4 bases from J; junction bases left unmatched: 3.

In this sample, this clonotype turned up a few times. The rearrangement uses TRBV6-6 and TRBJ1-1; D unresolved. V lost 2 bases, J lost 7 bases, and 5 bases lay in between. This CDR3 has 11 residues. Germline CDR1 reads MNHNY; CDR2 reads SVGAGI (reference sequence). The CDR3 loop reads CASSYVREAFF. The CDR3 nucleotides are TGTGCCAGCAGTTACGTGCGTGAAGCTTTCTTT.

This clonotype was seen many times. The V and J genes are TRBV4-1 and TRBJ2-7, with D tentatively TRBD1 (5 bases). The V end lost 4 bases, the J end lost 2 bases, and 18 bases lay between the germline ends. This CDR3 has 16 residues. In germline, CDR1 is MGHRA, CDR2 YSYEKL. CDR3 protein: CASSRLSGISPYEQYF. CDR3 in DNA: TGCGCCAGCAGCCGGTTGTCAGGGATTTCCCCCTACGAGCAGTACTTC.

This clonotype was seen at least ten times. The chain carries TRBV20-1 and TRBJ2-2; 9 bases are shared with TRBD2. The germline CDR1 and CDR2 sequences are DFQATT and SNEGSKA (reference sequence). Trimming took 8 bases from V and 1 from J; bases not matched to a gene: 5. The CDR3 loop spans 14 amino acids. The CDR3 is CSSPAGGNTGELFF. CDR3 nucleotides: TGCAGTTCTCCAGCGGGAGGGAACACCGGGGAGCTGTTTTTT.

This clonotype came up many times. The chain links TRBV24-1 to TRBJ2-3; TRBD2 matches 8 bases. The germline CDR1 and CDR2 sequences are KGHDR and SFDVKD. The CDR3 has 13 residues. V was pared by 3 bases and J by 6 bases, with 1 base of the junction left unmatched. CDR3 nucleotide sequence: TGTGCCACCAGTGATGCTAGCGGGGATACGCAGTATTTT. Amino acids: CATSDASGDTQYF.

This clonotype has at least ten counts. The rearrangement joins TRBV12-3 or TRBV12-4 to TRBJ2-2; D gene ambiguous. The V and J ends lost 2 bases and 4 bases respectively, with 11 bases between them. The length of the CDR3 is 15 residues. This chain's CDR3 is CASSLQSPPTGELFF. The DNA of the CDR3 is TGTGCCAGCAGTTTACAATCCCCGCCCACCGGGGAGCTGTTTTTT.

This clonotype was observed at least ten times. The V gene is TRBV29-1, the J gene TRBJ2-7, with TRBD2 identical over 7 bases. CDR1 is SQVTM and CDR2 is ANQGSEA in the germline V gene. This CDR3 comprises 15 residues. J gave up 3 bases and V 5 bases, and 13 bases lay outside the gene matches. CDR3 coding DNA: TGCAGCGTTCGCCTCCCGCAGCGGGGACTCTACGAGCAGTACTTC. Its translation is CSVRLPQRGLYEQYF.

The table lists this clonotype with many counts. The chain's CDR3 is CASSQDSPGGYEQYF. As DNA, the CDR3 is TGCGCCAGCAGCCAAGATTCTCCAGGGGGCTACGAGCAGTACTTC. V gene TRBV4-1 combines with J gene TRBJ2-7; TRBD1 aligns across 7 bases. CDR3 length: 15 residues. Germline V lookup: CDR1 MGHRA, CDR2 YSYEKL. The V segment lost 0 bases and the J segment 3 bases; nucleotides outside the gene matches: 5.

This clonotype has ten or more counts. The rearrangement uses TRBV6-6 and TRBJ1-2; maybe TRBD1 (5 bases). The CDR3 loop spans 15 amino acids. The V end lost 5 bases, the J end lost 2 bases, and 15 bases lay between the germline ends. In germline, CDR1 is MNHNY, CDR2 SVGAGI (reference sequence). The CDR3 here is CASSNPDGTNYGYTF. The CDR3 DNA sequence: TGTGCCAGCAGTAACCCGGACGGGACCAACTATGGCTACACCTTC.

This clonotype has at least ten counts. The chain joins TRBV18 to TRBJ2-3; D gene ambiguous. V lost 1 base and J 4 bases, leaving 6 bases between the germline ends. The CDR3 is made up of 13 amino acids. The V gene's germline CDR1 is KGHSH and CDR2 LQKENI. The CDR3 coding sequence is TGTGCCAGCTCACCACGTCGGGCAGATACGCAGTATTTT. Translated: CASSPRRADTQYF.